This section outlines one T cell receptor (beta chain) sequence together with its context. Its antigen is currently unknown. Primers used in a second PCR of about 6 to 11 cycles were a sample-barcoded 5' primer and a J-beta primer mix. A tag from a template-switch adaptor with 12 random nucleotides marked each cDNA molecule. Via MiXCR, TCRdb re-called the 5' RACE reads, giving one row per CDR3 protein. The sample includes more than 900,000 distinct CDR3 sequences, about 23% of them seen just once. The entry originates in a study of blood T cells in healthy people across ages. Findings and caveats of the study: Naive CD4+ cell counts and diversity both ran higher in long-lived than in aged donors.

The CDR3 is 20 residues long. The V segment lost 1 base and the J segment 4 bases; nucleotides outside the gene matches: 18. The germline V gene has CDR1 SEHNR and CDR2 FQNEAQ (reference sequence). The sample was also reused in another study, on T cells of mothers and their children. That source notes: The study sampled a few healthy Caucasian mothers and their six children. It was found that thymic selection shapes TCR recombination output similarly in related and unrelated pairs.

The chain combines TRBV7-9 with TRBJ1-2; 10 bases match TRBD1. Sequencing used blood. The TCR sequence derives from a girl aged 2-10 years in good health. The CDR3 loop is CASSLGDKPGQGLGGYGYTF. The CDR3 DNA reads TGTGCCAGCAGCTTAGGGGACAAACCGGGACAGGGGTTAGGAGGCTATGGCTACACCTTC. Complete variable domain (other parts from reference TRBV7-9 and TRBJ1-2): DTGVSQNPRHKITKRGQNVTFRCDPISEHNRLYWYRQTLGQGPEFLTYFQNEAQLEKSRLLSDRFSAERPKGSFSTLEIQRTEQGDSAMYLCASSLGDKPGQGLGGYGYTFGSGTRLTVV.